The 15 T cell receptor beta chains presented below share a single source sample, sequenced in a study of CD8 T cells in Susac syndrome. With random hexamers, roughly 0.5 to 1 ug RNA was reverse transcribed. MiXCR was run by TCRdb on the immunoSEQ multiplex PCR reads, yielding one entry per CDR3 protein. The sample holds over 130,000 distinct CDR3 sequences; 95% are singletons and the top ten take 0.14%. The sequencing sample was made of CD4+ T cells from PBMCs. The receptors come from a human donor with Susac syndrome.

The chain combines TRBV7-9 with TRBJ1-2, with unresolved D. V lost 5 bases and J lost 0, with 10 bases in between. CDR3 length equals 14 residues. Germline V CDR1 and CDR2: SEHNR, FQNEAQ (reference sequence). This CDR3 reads CASSPLSANYGYTF. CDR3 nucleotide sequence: TGTGCCAGCAGCCCTCTATCCGCTAACTATGGCTACACCTTC.

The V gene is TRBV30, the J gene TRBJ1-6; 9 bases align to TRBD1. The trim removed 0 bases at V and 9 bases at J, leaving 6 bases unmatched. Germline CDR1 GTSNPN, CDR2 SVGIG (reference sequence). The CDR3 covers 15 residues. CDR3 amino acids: CAWSVAGTGSSPLHF. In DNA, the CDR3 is TGTGCCTGGAGTGTAGCGGGGACAGGGTCTTCACCCCTCCACTTT.

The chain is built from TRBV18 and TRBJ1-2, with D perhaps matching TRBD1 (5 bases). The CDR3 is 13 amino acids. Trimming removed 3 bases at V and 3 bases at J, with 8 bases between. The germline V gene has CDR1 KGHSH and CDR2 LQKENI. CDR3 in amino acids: CASSPDSYYGYTF. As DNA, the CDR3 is TGTGCCAGCTCACCCGACAGTTACTATGGCTACACCTTC. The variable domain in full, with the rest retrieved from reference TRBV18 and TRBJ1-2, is NAGVMQNPRHLVRRRGQEARLRCSPMKGHSHVYWYRQLPEEGLKFMVYLQKENIIDESGMPKERFSAEFPKEGPSILRIQQVVRGDSAAYFCASSPDSYYGYTFGSGTRLTVV.

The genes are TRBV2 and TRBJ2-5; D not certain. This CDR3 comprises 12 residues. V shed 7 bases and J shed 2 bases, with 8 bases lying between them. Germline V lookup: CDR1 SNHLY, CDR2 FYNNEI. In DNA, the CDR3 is TGTGCCAGCAAGAAGGTTCAAGAGACCCAGTACTTC. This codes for CASKKVQETQYF.

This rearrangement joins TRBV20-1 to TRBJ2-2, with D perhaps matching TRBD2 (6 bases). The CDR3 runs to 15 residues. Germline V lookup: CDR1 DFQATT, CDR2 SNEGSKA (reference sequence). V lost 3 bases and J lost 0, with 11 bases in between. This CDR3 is CSASRSGTNTGELFF. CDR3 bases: TGCAGTGCTAGCCGTAGCGGTACGAACACCGGGGAGCTGTTTTTT.

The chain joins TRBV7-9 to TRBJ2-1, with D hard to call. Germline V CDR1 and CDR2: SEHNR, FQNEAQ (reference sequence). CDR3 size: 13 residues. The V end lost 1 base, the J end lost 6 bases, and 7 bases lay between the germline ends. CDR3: CASSLVSTNEQFF. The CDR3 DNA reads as TGTGCCAGCAGCTTAGTCAGTACCAATGAGCAGTTCTTC.

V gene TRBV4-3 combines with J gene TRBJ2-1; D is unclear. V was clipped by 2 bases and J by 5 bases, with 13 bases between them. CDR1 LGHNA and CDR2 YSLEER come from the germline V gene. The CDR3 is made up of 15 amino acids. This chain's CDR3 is CASSQNPWAHNEQFF. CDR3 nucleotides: TGCGCCAGCAGCCAAAACCCCTGGGCTCACAATGAGCAGTTCTTC.

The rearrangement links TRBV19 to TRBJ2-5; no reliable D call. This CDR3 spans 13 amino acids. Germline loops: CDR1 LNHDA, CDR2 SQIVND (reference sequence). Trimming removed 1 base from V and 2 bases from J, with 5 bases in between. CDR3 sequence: CASSIGAQETQYF. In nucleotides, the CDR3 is TGTGCCAGTAGTATAGGAGCGCAAGAGACCCAGTACTTC.

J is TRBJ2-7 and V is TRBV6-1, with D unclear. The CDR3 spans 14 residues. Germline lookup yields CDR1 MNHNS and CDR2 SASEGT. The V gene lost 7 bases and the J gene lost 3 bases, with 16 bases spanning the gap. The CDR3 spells CASTQRRNFYEQYF. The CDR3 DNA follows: TGTGCCAGCACCCAAAGGCGGAACTTCTACGAGCAGTACTTC.

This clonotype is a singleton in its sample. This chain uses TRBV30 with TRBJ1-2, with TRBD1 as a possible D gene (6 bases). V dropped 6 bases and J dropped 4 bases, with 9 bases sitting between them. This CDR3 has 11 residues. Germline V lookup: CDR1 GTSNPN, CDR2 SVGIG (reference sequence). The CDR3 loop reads CACGQSYGYTF. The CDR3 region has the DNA TGTGCCTGTGGACAGTCCTATGGCTACACCTTC.

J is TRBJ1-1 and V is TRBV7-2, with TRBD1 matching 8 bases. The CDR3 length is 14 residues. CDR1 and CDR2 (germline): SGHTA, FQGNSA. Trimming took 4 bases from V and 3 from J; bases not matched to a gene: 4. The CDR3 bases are TGTGCCAGCAGCTACCGGACAGGGCACACTGAAGCTTTCTTT. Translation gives CASSYRTGHTEAFF.

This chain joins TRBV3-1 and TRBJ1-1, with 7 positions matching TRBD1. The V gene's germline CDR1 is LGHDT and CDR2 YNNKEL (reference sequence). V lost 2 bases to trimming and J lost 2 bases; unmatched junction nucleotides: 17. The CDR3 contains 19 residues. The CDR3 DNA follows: TGTGCCAGCAGCCAACTAGGTTTTATTGGACAGGAGGAAAACACTGAAGCTTTCTTT. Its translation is CASSQLGFIGQEENTEAFF.

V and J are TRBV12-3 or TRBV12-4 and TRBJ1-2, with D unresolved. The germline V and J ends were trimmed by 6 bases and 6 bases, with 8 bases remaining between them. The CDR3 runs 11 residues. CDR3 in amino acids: CASSERDGYTF. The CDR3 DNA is TGTGCCAGCAGCGAACGGGATGGCTACACCTTC.

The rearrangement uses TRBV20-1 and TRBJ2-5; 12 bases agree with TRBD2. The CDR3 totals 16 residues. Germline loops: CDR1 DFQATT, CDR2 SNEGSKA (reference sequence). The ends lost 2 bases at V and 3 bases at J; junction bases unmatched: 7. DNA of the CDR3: TGCAGTGCTAGATCAGGGCTAGCGGGAGGGGAAGAGACCCAGTACTTC. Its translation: CSARSGLAGGEETQYF.

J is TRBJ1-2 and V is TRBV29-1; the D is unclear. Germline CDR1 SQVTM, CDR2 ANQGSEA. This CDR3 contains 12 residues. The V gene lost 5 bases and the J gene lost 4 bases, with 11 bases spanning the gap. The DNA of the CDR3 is TGCAGCGTTCTCGGGAAGACCTATGGCTACACCTTC. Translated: CSVLGKTYGYTF.